A single sample gave rise to the 21 T cell receptor beta chains below, sequenced in a study of cytomegalovirus exposure and HLA in healthy donors. Profiled with immunoSEQ multiplex PCR; TCRdb holds only in-frame clones, not every one. The sample lists around 220,000 clones, roughly 84% occurring once. Sequences were obtained from PBMCs. These receptor sequences come from a woman aged 30 to 39 in good health and CMV-seropositive.

The J gene is TRBJ1-3, the V gene TRBV6-1, with 10 positions matching TRBD1. Germline V lookup: CDR1 MNHNS, CDR2 SASEGT. This CDR3 region has 15 residues. Trimming took 6 bases from V and 4 from J; bases not matched to a gene: 6. CDR3 in amino acids: CASREPGQGGNTIYF. The CDR3 bases are TGTGCCAGCAGAGAACCGGGACAGGGGGGAAACACCATATATTTT.

On this clone: A junction end diverges from the germline sequence, so it may reflect a read error. The rearrangement links TRBV7-7 to TRBJ2-7; TRBD1 aligns across 7 bases. CDR3 length: 13 residues. Germline V gives CDR1 SSHAT, CDR2 FNYEAQ (reference sequence). The CDR3 DNA is TGTGCTAGCAGCCATAGGACAGGTTACGAGCAGTACTTC. Protein: CASSHRTGYEQYF. The full variable domain, in which reference TRBV7-7 and TRBJ2-7 provide the parts outside the CDR3, is GAGVSQSPRYKVTKRGQDVTLRCDPISSHATLYWYQQALGQGPEFLTYFNYEAQPDKSGLPSDRFSAERPEGSISTLTIQRTEQRDSAMYRCASSHRTGYEQYFGPGTRLTVT.

The J gene is TRBJ2-1, the V gene TRBV11-3; D remains unclear. CDR1 and CDR2 (germline): SGHNT, YENEEA. V gave up 5 bases and J gave up 3 bases, with 11 bases separating them. The CDR3 runs 14 residues. The CDR3 is CASSPKGGYNEQFF. DNA of the CDR3: TGTGCCAGCAGCCCAAAGGGCGGCTACAATGAGCAGTTCTTC.

V gene TRBV30 combines with J gene TRBJ2-1; no firm D call. V was shortened by 0 bases and J by 5 bases, with 11 bases between the two germline ends. Germline V CDR1 and CDR2: GTSNPN, SVGIG (reference sequence). The CDR3 sequence is 14 residues long. This CDR3 is CAWSVLPPNNEQFF. CDR3 bases: TGTGCCTGGAGTGTACTACCCCCGAACAATGAGCAGTTCTTC.

The CDR3 sequence is CASSSLLSARATYEQYF. CDR3 coding DNA: TGTGCCAGCAGCTCTCTCCTCAGCGCCAGAGCCACCTACGAGCAGTACTTC. The rearrangement uses TRBV11-2 and TRBJ2-7; D gene unclear. With 4 bases removed from V and 2 bases from J, the gap between germline ends came to 21 bases. This CDR3 comprises 17 residues. Germline assignment: CDR1 SGHAT and CDR2 FQNNGV.

The gene calls are TRBV19 and TRBJ1-2, with TRBD1 matching 10 bases. Trimming removed 3 bases from V and 5 bases from J; junction bases left unmatched: 9. This CDR3 region has 16 residues. Per the germline V gene, CDR1 is LNHDA and CDR2 is SQIVND (reference sequence). DNA of the CDR3: TGTGCCAGTAGTATCTCCCTTGGGACAGGGGTATATGGCTACACCTTC. This encodes CASSISLGTGVYGYTF.

This clone was detected once. This sequence joins TRBV7-3 and TRBJ1-4; the match to TRBD1 covers 7 bases. Germline loops: CDR1 SGHTA, CDR2 FQGTGA. The CDR3 runs to 13 residues. The V gene end was trimmed by 5 bases and the J gene end by 7 bases; junction bases not matched to a gene: 4. The DNA for the CDR3 is TGTGCCAGCAGCGCACACAGGGGTGAAAAACTGTTTTTT. It codes for CASSAHRGEKLFF. The full variable domain, rest sourced from reference TRBV7-3 and TRBJ1-4, is GAGVSQTPSNKVTEKGKYVELRCDPISGHTALYWYRQSLGQGPEFLIYFQGTGAADDSGLPNDRFFAVRPEGSVSTLKIQRTERGDSAVYLCASSAHRGEKLFFGSGTQLSVL.

The chain uses TRBV6-1 and TRBJ1-2; no reliable D call. The germline V gene has CDR1 MNHNS and CDR2 SASEGT. This CDR3 region has 10 residues. The V and J ends lost 5 bases and 8 bases respectively, with 6 bases between them. CDR3 amino acids: CASSQRGYTF. The CDR3 nucleotides are TGTGCCAGCAGTCAACGGGGCTACACCTTC.

CDR3 sequence: CASTTRANTGELFF. The CDR3 DNA sequence: TGTGCCAGCACCACTCGCGCTAACACCGGGGAGCTGTTTTTT. The rearrangement links TRBV6-1 to TRBJ2-2; D ambiguous. CDR3 size: 14 residues. Trimming removed 7 bases from V and 2 bases from J, with 11 bases in between. Germline values: CDR1 MNHNS, CDR2 SASEGT.

The chain has TRBV29-1 and TRBJ2-2, with D unresolved. CDR3 length: 10 residues. Per the germline V gene, CDR1 is SQVTM and CDR2 is ANQGSEA. The V and J ends lost 7 bases and 3 bases respectively, with 3 bases between them. The CDR3 loop is CSAYTGELFF. For the CDR3, the DNA is TGCAGCGCCTACACCGGGGAGCTGTTTTTT.

The J gene is TRBJ2-1, the V gene TRBV13, with 13 nucleotides matching TRBD2. CDR3 length: 15 residues. CDR1 and CDR2 from the germline V gene are PRHDT and FYEKMQ (reference sequence). Trimming removed 5 bases from V and 9 bases from J; junction bases left unmatched: 7. The CDR3 here is CASSPTSGRNSEQFF. CDR3 sequence (DNA): TGTGCCAGCAGCCCGACTAGCGGGAGGAATAGTGAGCAGTTCTTC.

V and J are TRBV5-1 and TRBJ1-1, with D possibly TRBD1 on 6 matching bases. Germline V gene data show CDR1 as SGHRS and CDR2 as YFSETQ. V dropped 4 bases and J dropped 0 bases, with 13 bases sitting between them. The CDR3 is 15 amino acids. The CDR3 spells CASSPGQLMNTEAFF. The CDR3 DNA is TGCGCCAGCAGCCCCGGACAGCTCATGAACACTGAAGCTTTCTTT.

The rearrangement joins TRBV4-3 to TRBJ2-5, with D possibly called TRBD1 or TRBD2 (6 bases each). Germline lookup yields CDR1 LGHNA and CDR2 YSLEER. The CDR3 is 16 residues long. Trimming left V 0 bases short and J 3 bases short, with 14 bases between. This chain's CDR3 is CASSQDFARGEETQYF. The CDR3 DNA sequence: TGCGCCAGCAGCCAAGATTTCGCGAGGGGGGAAGAGACCCAGTACTTC.

The J gene is TRBJ2-5, the V gene TRBV4-1; D remains ambiguous. Trimming left V 1 base short and J 3 bases short, with 12 bases between. This CDR3 is 15 amino acids long. Germline V lookup: CDR1 MGHRA, CDR2 YSYEKL. CDR3 in DNA: TGCGCCAGCAGCCAAGTGGTAACCCTTAAAGAGACCCAGTACTTC. Translated: CASSQVVTLKETQYF.

The table lists this clone with a count of one. The V call is TRBV5-6, the J call TRBJ2-7; D is unclear. CDR1 and CDR2 (germline): SGHDT, YYEEEE. The CDR3 extends over 11 amino acids. The ends were cut back, 2 bases at V and 4 bases at J, with 4 bases in the middle. The CDR3 spells CASSFRYEQYF. The CDR3 bases are TGTGCCAGCAGCTTCAGATACGAGCAGTACTTC.

This clone was seen only a few times. This chain links TRBV6-5 with TRBJ1-2, with D maybe TRBD1 (5 bases). V was cut by 5 bases and J by 4 bases, with 11 bases left in between. The CDR3 consists of 13 residues. Germline V gene sequence: CDR1 MNHEY, CDR2 SVGAGI. CDR3 in amino acids: CASSNQGVYGYTF. The CDR3 DNA sequence: TGTGCCAGCAGTAATCAGGGAGTCTATGGCTACACCTTC.

This chain uses TRBV27 with TRBJ1-2, with unresolved D. Trimming cost V 0 bases and J 4 bases, with 9 bases left between them. The CDR3 contains 14 residues. CDR1 and CDR2 from the germline V gene are MNHEY and SMNVEV (reference sequence). CDR3 in amino acids: CASSLSRGIYGYTF. In DNA form, the CDR3 reads TGTGCCAGCAGTTTATCGAGAGGTATCTATGGCTACACCTTC.

The chain carries TRBV28 and TRBJ2-7; 7 bases fit TRBD1. Germline V gene data show CDR1 as MDHEN and CDR2 as SYDVKM. J gave up 3 bases and V 3 bases, and 5 bases lay outside the gene matches. This CDR3 comprises 14 residues. The CDR3 sequence: CASSLRGGGYEQYF. The CDR3 nucleotides read TGTGCCAGCAGTTTGAGAGGGGGCGGCTACGAGCAGTACTTC.

V and J are TRBV27 and TRBJ2-7; D is ambiguous. Germline V gene sequence: CDR1 MNHEY, CDR2 SMNVEV (reference sequence). V lost 5 bases and J lost 9, with 20 bases in between. The length of the CDR3 is 14 residues. CDR3: CASSGVLEGPAQYF. The CDR3 coding sequence is TGTGCCAGCAGTGGGGTCTTAGAAGGCCCCGCGCAGTACTTC.

V is TRBV5-6 and J is TRBJ2-7, with no clear D. The CDR3 consists of 12 residues. The V end lost 0 bases, the J end lost 6 bases, and 7 bases lay between the germline ends. Germline V gene sequence: CDR1 SGHDT, CDR2 YYEEEE. CDR3 sequence: CASSLGVFEQYF. CDR3 bases: TGTGCCAGCAGCTTGGGTGTGTTCGAGCAGTACTTC.

The chain has TRBV6-1 and TRBJ2-6; no definite D call. CDR1 and CDR2 (germline): MNHNS, SASEGT. The CDR3 covers 15 residues. V shed 7 bases and J shed 0 bases, with 10 bases lying between them. This chain's CDR3 is CASTRTFSGANVLTF. The CDR3 nucleotides are TGTGCCAGCACCCGGACCTTCTCTGGGGCCAACGTCCTGACTTTC.